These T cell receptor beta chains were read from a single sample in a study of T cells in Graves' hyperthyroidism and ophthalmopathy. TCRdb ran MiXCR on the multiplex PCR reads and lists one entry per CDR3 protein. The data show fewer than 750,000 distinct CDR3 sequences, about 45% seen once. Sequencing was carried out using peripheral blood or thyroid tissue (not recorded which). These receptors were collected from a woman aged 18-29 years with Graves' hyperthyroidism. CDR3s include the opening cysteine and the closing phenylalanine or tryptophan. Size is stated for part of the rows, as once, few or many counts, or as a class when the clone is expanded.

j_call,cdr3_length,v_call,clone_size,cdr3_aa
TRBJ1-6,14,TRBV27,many,CASGGGVVGSPLHF
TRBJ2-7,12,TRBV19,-,CASGVGGNEQYF
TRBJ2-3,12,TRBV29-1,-,CTHPDNTDTQYF
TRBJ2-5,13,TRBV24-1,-,CATSDLRDETQYF
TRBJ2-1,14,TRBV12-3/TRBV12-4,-,CASSYDDSNNEQFF
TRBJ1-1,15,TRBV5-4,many,CASSLNGMEGTEAFF
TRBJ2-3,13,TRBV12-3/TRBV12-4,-,CASSLRSPDTQYF
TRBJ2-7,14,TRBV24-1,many,CATSDPLTSIEQYF
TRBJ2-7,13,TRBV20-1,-,CSARPVGTYEQYF
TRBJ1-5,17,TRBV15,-,CATSSQDLVQGDQPQHF
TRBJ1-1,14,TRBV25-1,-,CTSTDPVTGLSAFF
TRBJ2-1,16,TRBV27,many,CASSALRADPYNEQFF
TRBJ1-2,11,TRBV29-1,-,CSVPTGYGYTF
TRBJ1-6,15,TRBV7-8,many,CASSFTDRNNSPLHF
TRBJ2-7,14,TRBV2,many,CASNRGSGSYEQYF
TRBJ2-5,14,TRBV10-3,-,CAISDYSGKETQYF
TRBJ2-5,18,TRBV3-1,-,CASSQDRASGRATETQYF
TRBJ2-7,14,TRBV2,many,CASSENVYYYEQYF
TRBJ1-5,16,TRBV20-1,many,CSAASSGTGINQPQHF
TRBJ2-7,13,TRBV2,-,CASSGGTDTVQYF
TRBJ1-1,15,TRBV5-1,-,CASSWSSRRDAEAFF
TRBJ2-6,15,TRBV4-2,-,CATASSQEGSYVLTF
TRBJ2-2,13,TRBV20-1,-,CSASSRDTGELFF
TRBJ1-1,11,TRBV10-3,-,CATFIGTEAFF
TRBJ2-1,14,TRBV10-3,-,CAISDPARGNEQFF
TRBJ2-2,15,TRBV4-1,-,CASSLQGQGFGELLF
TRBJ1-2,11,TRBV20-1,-,CSARGLAVYTF
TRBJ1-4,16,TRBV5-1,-,CASSLEGIGGFEKLFF
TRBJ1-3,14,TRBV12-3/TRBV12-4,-,CASSFGTGGNTIYF
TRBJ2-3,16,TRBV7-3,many,CASSKTSGRAGDTQYF
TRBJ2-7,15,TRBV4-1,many,CASSQDSGGPYEQYF
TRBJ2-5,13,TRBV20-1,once,CSAWAVNQETQYF
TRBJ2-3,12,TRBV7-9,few,CASSTREDTQYF